The rows below give T cell receptor beta chains drawn from one sample of a study of cytomegalovirus exposure and HLA in healthy donors. Produced via immunoSEQ multiplex PCR; TCRdb's table is partial and in-frame only. The sample lists 100,000 to 150,000 clones; roughly 85% were seen once. Sequencing was performed on PBMCs. The receptors stem from a young man in good health and CMV-seropositive. The CDR3 runs from the conserved cysteine through the conserved F or W. A D gene is named only where the DNA matches it firmly. The size field is filled for only some rows; it gives once, few, many or a size class.

>TRBV19|TRBJ1-3|17|TRBD1|.
CASSPGQGAFSGNTIYF
TGTGCCAGTAGTCCCGGACAGGGGGCTTTCTCTGGAAACACCATATATTTT
>TRBV12-2|TRBJ1-1|13|.|.
CASFTGIVFEAFF
TGTGCAAGCTTTACAGGGATCGTTTTTGAAGCTTTCTTT
>TRBV5-8|TRBJ2-6|19|.|.
CASTSPLSRGNSGANVLTF
TGTGCCAGCACCTCGCCCCTCTCGCGGGGTAACTCTGGGGCCAACGTCCTGACTTTC
>TRBV29-1|TRBJ2-1|18|TRBD2|.
CSVETLAGSFRSYNEQFF
TGCAGCGTTGAGACGCTAGCGGGGAGTTTCCGCTCCTACAATGAGCAGTTCTTC
>TRBV7-2|TRBJ1-6|16|.|.
CASSFVASTARITLHF
TGTGCTAGCAGCTTCGTCGCGAGTACAGCCCGAATAACCCTCCACTTT
>TRBV2|TRBJ2-3|15|TRBD1|.
CASKGQGVSTDTQYF
TGTGCCAGCAAAGGACAGGGTGTAAGCACAGATACGCAGTATTTT
>TRBV7-9|TRBJ2-5|14|.|.
CASSLGRDKETQYF
TGTGCCAGCAGCTTAGGTCGGGACAAAGAGACCCAGTACTTC
>TRBV19|TRBJ1-5|13|.|few
CASSRGGNQPQHF
TGTGCCAGTAGTCGGGGGGGCAATCAGCCCCAGCATTTT
>TRBV2|TRBJ1-2|14|.|.
CATSEGSSYLGYTF
TGTGCCACCTCGGAGGGGTCTTCATATTTGGGCTACACCTTC
>TRBV29-1|TRBJ1-1|9|.|.
CSGGTEAFF
TGCAGCGGAGGGACAGAAGCTTTCTTT
>TRBV6-6|TRBJ1-1|16|TRBD1|once
CASSYDTGDPGTEAFF
TGTGCCAGCAGTTACGACACAGGGGATCCGGGCACTGAAGCTTTCTTT
>TRBV7-2|TRBJ1-1|13|.|.
CASSLSSGLEAFF
TGTGCCAGCAGCCTTTCGAGTGGACTTGAAGCTTTCTTT
>TRBV20-1|TRBJ1-1|10|.|.
CSANRREAFF
TGCAGTGCTAATCGCCGGGAAGCTTTCTTT
>TRBV7-3|TRBJ2-5|15|.|once
CASSQGGGPGETQYF
TGTGCCAGCAGCCAAGGGGGGGGGCCTGGGGAGACCCAGTACTTC
>TRBV10-2|TRBJ2-7|16|.|.
CASSEGWGGLTYEQYF
TGCGCCAGCAGTGAAGGTTGGGGGGGCCTCACCTACGAGCAGTACTTC
>TRBV10-1|TRBJ2-3|17|TRBD2|.
CASSETGGLKITDTQYF
TGCGCCAGCAGTGAAACGGGGGGGCTTAAGATTACAGATACGCAGTATTTT
>TRBV7-7|TRBJ2-2|13|.|.
CASSLVYTGELFF
TGTGCCAGCAGCTTAGTATACACCGGGGAGCTGTTTTTT
>TRBV27|TRBJ1-4|14|.|.
CASSEWGLNEKLFF
TGTGCCAGCAGTGAATGGGGGCTTAATGAAAAACTGTTTTTT
>TRBV4-1|TRBJ1-2|16|.|.
CASSQGWGRSDYGYTF
TGCGCCAGCAGCCAAGGATGGGGCCGGTCGGACTATGGCTACACCTTC
>TRBV18|TRBJ2-2|16|TRBD1|.
CASSPGSQGAAGELFF
TGTGCCAGCTCACCGGGATCGCAGGGGGCAGCCGGGGAGCTGTTTTTT
>TRBV6-5|TRBJ2-7|14|TRBD2|.
CASSLLSGDYEQYF
TGTGCCAGCAGTTTACTTAGCGGGGATTACGAGCAGTACTTC
>TRBV5-6|TRBJ1-2|12|.|once
CASSSTPGGYTF
TGTGCCAGCAGCTCAACCCCAGGAGGCTACACCTTC
>TRBV19|TRBJ1-1|18|.|.
CASSTLPKGSTLNTEAFF
TGTGCCAGTAGTACTCTCCCGAAGGGGTCGACATTGAACACTGAAGCTTTCTTT
>TRBV30|TRBJ1-2|15|TRBD1|.
CAWSGGTVLNYGYTF
TGTGCCTGGAGTGGGGGGACAGTTCTTAACTATGGCTACACCTTC
>TRBV21-1|TRBJ1-5|16|.|.
CASSKVPGQGNQPQHF
TGTGCCAGCAGCAAAGTCCCGGGACAGGGGAATCAGCCCCAGCATTTT
>TRBV4-1|TRBJ2-7|15|TRBD2|few
CASSPTSDSSYEQYF
TGCGCCAGCAGCCCCACTAGCGATAGCTCCTACGAGCAGTACTTC
>TRBV29-1|TRBJ2-3|13|.|.
CSVVHGGMSTQYF
TGCAGCGTTGTTCACGGGGGTATGTCGACGCAGTATTTT
>TRBV4-1|TRBJ2-4|15|.|once
CASSQEGGVFNIQYF
TGCGCCAGCAGCCAAGAGGGGGGTGTTTTTAACATTCAGTACTTC
>TRBV7-9|TRBJ2-5|13|.|few
CASSPGTRETQYF
TGTGCCAGCAGCCCAGGGACAAGGGAGACCCAGTACTTC
>TRBV11-2|TRBJ1-1|17|TRBD1|.
CASSPPQGAAGYTEAFF
TGTGCCAGCAGCCCGCCCCAGGGGGCGGCTGGGTACACTGAAGCTTTCTTT
>TRBV5-1|TRBJ1-6|16|.|.
CASSLSPSGGDSPLHF
TGCGCCAGCAGCTTGTCCCCCTCGGGGGGGGATTCACCCCTCCACTTT
>TRBV7-3|TRBJ2-5|20|.|.
CASRARPSLFTEFFRETQYF
TGTGCCAGCAGGGCCCGGCCCTCCCTGTTTACGGAGTTTTTCCGAGAGACCCAGTACTTC
>TRBV10-3|TRBJ2-3|13|.|.
CAITGGRTDTQYF
TGTGCCATCACTGGCGGTCGCACAGATACGCAGTATTTT
>TRBV13|TRBJ2-7|15|TRBD2|few
CASSSGGGAGDEQYF
TGTGCCAGCAGCTCGGGCGGGGGGGCAGGGGACGAGCAGTACTTC
>TRBV30|TRBJ1-2|14|.|.
CAWTGLTVNYGYTF
TGTGCCTGGACTGGCCTTACAGTCAACTATGGCTACACCTTC
>TRBV19|TRBJ2-7|14|TRBD1|.
CASSKPGQSYEQYF
TGTGCCAGTAGTAAGCCGGGACAGAGCTACGAGCAGTACTTC
>TRBV7-3|TRBJ2-1|16|TRBD2|.
CASSSTGGDGPNEQFF
TGTGCCAGCAGTTCGACCGGGGGGGATGGGCCTAATGAGCAGTTCTTC